This T cell receptor (beta chain) was found in a study of shared clonotypes between healthy human individuals. General study points: Only a few donors were included, so the genetic and exposure-history diversity represented was limited.

Generated by immunoSEQ multiplex PCR, the TCRdb table keeps only in-frame clones and is missing some. The sample gives roughly 2.5 million clones, roughly nine tenths of which show up once; about 0.13% is in the top ten. Per the germline V gene, CDR1 is MNHNY and CDR2 is SVGAGI (reference sequence). The CDR3 runs 12 residues. V lost 10 bases and J lost 13; bases outside the gene matches: 10. Of note for this clone: No antigen is known for it.

This TCR was sampled from a man aged 18 to 30 in good health. Sequencing input: naive CD4+ T cells sorted from blood. This sample's subset: CD45RA+ positively selected. The chain links TRBV6-6 to TRBJ2-1; 10 bases fit TRBD2. The chain's CDR3 is CATALAGVTQFF. DNA of the CDR3: TGTGCCACCGCTCTAGCGGGAGTAACCCAGTTCTTC.